The clone carrying this TCR beta chain was counted many times. The target antigen is unknown. CDR1 is DFQATT and CDR2 is SNEGSKA in the germline V gene (reference sequence). The CDR3 contains 12 residues. With 1 base clipped from V and 5 bases from J, the junction kept 1 base outside the gene matches. The time point is: newly diagnosed GD, antithyroid drugs for less than 3 months. PBMC-extracted RNA yielded the TCR library. Around 9.8 milliliters of peripheral blood were taken and placed in EDTA tubes. This specimen comes from a study of regulatory T cells in long-lasting Graves disease. General study results and limits: Gene preferences differed: TRBV28, TRBJ1-2, TRBJ2-5 in persistent cases.

The authors built TCR beta libraries using iRepertoire HTBI primers and Arm-PCR of CDR3 regions. TCRdb redid the calling of the multiplex PCR reads with MiXCR, one entry per CDR3 protein. This sample has 200,000 to 250,000 distinct CDR3 sequences; about a sixth occur once, and the top ten carry around 21%. This TCR came from a female donor with Graves disease. Here the sequenced sample was peripheral blood mononuclear cells (PBMCs), taken at new diagnosis, from a patient treated with antithyroid drugs. The rearrangement uses TRBV20-1 and TRBJ1-2; 7 bases align to TRBD1. This CDR3 is CSARGQGYGYTF. The DNA of the CDR3 is TGCAGTGCTAGAGGACAGGGATATGGCTACACCTTC.